Following are 18 T cell receptor beta chains from one sample sequenced in a study of blood T cell repertoires in COVID-19. Produced via immunoSEQ multiplex PCR; TCRdb's table is partial and in-frame only. This sample yields approximately 200,000 clones, of which approximately 78% are seen a single time; approximately 8.7% belongs to the top ten. Sequencing input: PBMCs or T cells enriched from blood (not recorded which). The receptors shown here come from a man in his forties who had recovered from COVID-19.

The V call is TRBV27, the J call TRBJ1-1; D unresolved. The V end was cut by 3 bases, the J end by 1 base, with 18 bases between. In germline, CDR1 is MNHEY, CDR2 SMNVEV (reference sequence). The CDR3 extends over 17 amino acids. The CDR3 region is CASSFFVAGSWNTEAFF. Written as DNA, the CDR3 is TGTGCCAGCAGTTTCTTTGTGGCGGGCAGCTGGAACACTGAAGCTTTCTTT.

The chain carries TRBV18 and TRBJ2-5, with TRBD1 identical over 7 bases. CDR1 KGHSH and CDR2 LQKENI come from the germline V gene. The J segment lost 5 bases and the V segment lost 2 bases, leaving 8 bases of the junction unmatched. There are 15 residues in the CDR3. The CDR3 nucleotides read TGTGCCAGCTCACCATCCGCAGGGGGTCGGGAGACCCAGTACTTC. Protein: CASSPSAGGRETQYF.

This clone was found a few times. The genes are TRBV10-3 and TRBJ1-5; D ambiguous. The CDR3 has 13 residues. V gave up 0 bases and J gave up 4 bases, with 4 bases separating them. Germline lookup yields CDR1 ENHRY and CDR2 SYGVKD. This CDR3 is CAISESANQPQHF. CDR3 nucleotide sequence: TGTGCCATCAGTGAGTCGGCAAATCAGCCCCAGCATTTT.

The CDR3 loop is CASSPFGRSGNTIYF. For the CDR3, the DNA is TGTGCCAGCAGCCCCTTTGGCCGCTCTGGAAACACCATATATTTT. The rearrangement links TRBV4-2 to TRBJ1-3; D ambiguous. Trimming removed 4 bases from V and 0 bases from J, with 10 bases in between. CDR3 length: 15 amino acids. From germline, CDR1 is LGHNA and CDR2 YNFKEQ.

The rearrangement links TRBV3-1 (or the pseudogene TRBV3-2) to TRBJ1-2, with D possibly being TRBD1 (5 bases). The CDR3 consists of 12 residues. CDR1 and CDR2 (germline): LGHDT, YNNKEL (reference sequence). Trimming stripped 7 bases from V and 7 bases from J, with 13 bases between. CDR3 nucleotide sequence: TGTGCCAGCAATCAAGGGGATCGTGGCTACACCTTC. Its protein is CASNQGDRGYTF.

V gene TRBV5-4 combines with J gene TRBJ1-4, with D perhaps matching TRBD1 (6 bases). V lost 0 bases and J 7 bases, leaving 7 bases between the germline ends. The CDR3 runs 13 residues. Germline loops: CDR1 SGHNT, CDR2 YYREEE (reference sequence). The CDR3 DNA sequence: TGTGCCAGCAGCTTGGCAGGGGTTGAAAAACTGTTTTTT. Translated, it gives CASSLAGVEKLFF.

The chain employs TRBV9 and TRBJ2-5, with 14 bases lining up with TRBD2. V was clipped by 5 bases and J by 4 bases; unmatched bases: 4. Germline V lookup: CDR1 SGDLS, CDR2 YYNGEE. The CDR3 is made up of 15 amino acids. CDR3 sequence: CASRPGLAGGETQYF. CDR3 sequence (DNA): TGTGCCAGCAGACCCGGACTAGCGGGGGGAGAGACCCAGTACTTC.

The J gene is TRBJ1-1, the V gene TRBV3-1 (or the pseudogene TRBV3-2), with TRBD1 identical over 7 bases. CDR1 and CDR2 (germline): LGHDT, YNNKEL (reference sequence). The trim removed 5 bases at V and 6 bases at J, leaving 9 bases unmatched. This CDR3 is 14 amino acids long. The CDR3 bases are TGTGCCAGCAGCATACGACAGGGACGGGCTGAAGCTTTCTTT. Its translation: CASSIRQGRAEAFF.

The chain couples TRBV5-1 to TRBJ2-1, with TRBD2 matching 14 bases. V trimming: 4 bases; J trimming: 6 bases; junction bases outside the gene matches: 6. From germline, CDR1 is SGHRS and CDR2 YFSETQ. The length of the CDR3 is 16 residues. DNA for the CDR3: TGCGCCAGCAGCCCAGGGACTAGCGGGAGTGTCAATGAGCAGTTCTTC. Translating gives CASSPGTSGSVNEQFF.

This clone has only a few counts. V gene TRBV2 combines with J gene TRBJ1-1; no firm D call. There are 13 residues in the CDR3. The V end lost 7 bases, the J end lost 4 bases, and 13 bases lay between the germline ends. From germline, CDR1 is SNHLY and CDR2 FYNNEI. CDR3 in amino acids: CASTFIEGTEAFF. In nucleotides, the CDR3 is TGTGCCAGCACGTTCATAGAGGGCACTGAAGCTTTCTTT.

The J gene is TRBJ2-7, the V gene TRBV14; the D gene is possibly TRBD2 (6 bases). With 1 base removed from V and 3 bases from J, the gap between germline ends came to 10 bases. This CDR3 has 14 amino acids. CDR1 is SGHDN and CDR2 is FVKESK in the germline V gene. The DNA of the CDR3 is TGTGCCAGCAGCCAAGGTCGAGCGGGCTACGAGCAGTACTTC. As protein: CASSQGRAGYEQYF.

This chain uses TRBV12-3 or TRBV12-4 with TRBJ1-5, with a possible D match to TRBD1 (5 bases). Trimming left V 7 bases short and J 6 bases short, with 13 bases between. This CDR3 is built from 13 residues. CDR3 amino acids: CASTRGWSQPQHF. The CDR3 nucleotides are TGTGCCAGCACTAGGGGCTGGAGTCAGCCCCAGCATTTT.

The rearrangement uses TRBV7-3 and TRBJ1-6, with TRBD1 matching over 7 bases. This CDR3 has 14 amino acids. CDR1 and CDR2 (germline): SGHTA, FQGTGA. V lost 4 bases, J lost 6 bases, and 3 bases stayed unmatched. CDR3 residues: CASSSDRANSPLHF. The CDR3 DNA follows: TGTGCCAGCAGCTCCGACAGGGCTAATTCACCCCTCCACTTT.

This rearrangement joins TRBV6-1 to TRBJ1-1; possible D gene TRBD1, 5 bases. The CDR3 is made up of 15 amino acids. Looked up from germline, CDR1 is MNHNS and CDR2 is SASEGT. With 2 bases removed from V and 0 bases from J, the gap between germline ends came to 10 bases. CDR3 loop: CASSENPGLNTEAFF. The CDR3 DNA reads as TGTGCCAGCAGTGAAAACCCAGGGCTGAACACTGAAGCTTTCTTT.

The V gene is TRBV27, the J gene TRBJ1-3; 9 nucleotides align to TRBD1. Germline trimming cut 7 bases from V and 4 bases from J; bases unmatched to any gene: 8. The germline gives CDR1 MNHEY, CDR2 SMNVEV (reference sequence). The CDR3 has 15 amino acids. Written as DNA, the CDR3 is TGTGCCAGCAAAGCCGGGACAGGGTCCGGAAACACCATATATTTT. Its protein is CASKAGTGSGNTIYF.

The chain joins TRBV27 to TRBJ2-7, with TRBD2 matching over 13 bases. Germline loops: CDR1 MNHEY, CDR2 SMNVEV (reference sequence). Trimming cost V 5 bases and J 5 bases; bases outside gene matches: 9. This CDR3 is built from 16 residues. CDR3 region: CASSPFGLAGVNEQYF. In nucleotides, the CDR3 is TGTGCCAGCAGTCCCTTCGGACTAGCGGGAGTGAACGAGCAGTACTTC.

The chain has TRBV30 and TRBJ2-3; 11 positions match TRBD2. The J segment lost 5 bases and the V segment lost 5 bases, leaving 18 bases of the junction unmatched. The CDR3 contains 18 residues. Germline lookup yields CDR1 GTSNPN and CDR2 SVGIG (reference sequence). CDR3 DNA sequence: TGTGCCTGGGCTGGGGGGAGACTAGCGGGAAAAAGGGGAGATACGCAGTATTTT. It translates to CAWAGGRLAGKRGDTQYF.

With respect to this clone: This sample includes further DNA sequences coding for the same CDR3. The chain has TRBV29-1 and TRBJ1-1, with D unclear. The germline V gene encodes CDR1 SQVTM and CDR2 ANQGSEA. The CDR3 consists of 13 residues. V lost 3 bases, J lost 0 bases, and 8 bases lay in between. This CDR3 reads CSVDAGLNTEAFF. Written as DNA, the CDR3 is TGCAGCGTTGACGCAGGCTTGAACACTGAAGCTTTCTTT.